The 26 T cell receptor beta chains listed next were all sequenced from one sample in a study of T cells after posttransplantation cyclophosphamide. TCRdb's copy holds only in-frame clones and misses some; the assay was immunoSEQ multiplex PCR. Here the sample spans fewer than 55,000 clones, around 94% being singletons. Sequencing was done on a sample of PBMCs. These receptors came from a woman in her twenties or thirties in good health and a related stem cell transplant donor.

The rearrangement links TRBV5-1 to TRBJ1-2, with 8 bases aligning to TRBD1. J was trimmed by 11 bases and V by 0 bases; bases with no gene match: 6. CDR1 is SGHRS and CDR2 is YFSETQ in the germline V gene. The CDR3 spans 13 residues. For the CDR3, the DNA is TGCGCCAGCAGCTTGGTGGACAGGGAGGAATACACCTTC. Amino acids: CASSLVDREEYTF. Full variable domain (rest looked up from reference TRBV5-1 and TRBJ1-2): KAGVTQTPRYLIKTRGQQVTLSCSPISGHRSVSWYQQTPGQGLQFLFEYFSETQRNKGNFPGRFSGRQFSNSRSEMNVSTLELGDSALYLCASSLVDREEYTFGSGTRLTVV.

V usage is TRBV4-3 and J usage is TRBJ2-7, with D possibly TRBD1 on 5 matching bases. Trimming removed 4 bases at V and 3 bases at J, with 16 bases between. CDR3 length equals 15 residues. Germline-derived CDR1 and CDR2 are LGHNA and YSLEER. In nucleotides, the CDR3 is TGCGCCAGCAGCCCCTCCAGGGATTGGGACTACGAGCAGTACTTC. It specifies CASSPSRDWDYEQYF.

Regarding this clone: A read error may explain this, as a much larger clone is one base away. The identical CDR3 is also encoded by other nucleotide sequences in the sample. V gene TRBV11-3 combines with J gene TRBJ2-3; 9 positions match TRBD2. From germline, CDR1 is SGHNT and CDR2 YENEEA. The J segment lost 3 bases and the V segment lost 2 bases, leaving 6 bases of the junction unmatched. The CDR3 contains 16 residues. CDR3 coding DNA: TGTGCCAGCAGCTTACGGGGTAGCGGGGGAACAGATACGCAGTATTTT. Protein: CASSLRGSGGTDTQYF.

The chain has TRBV4-3 and TRBJ2-7; D call uncertain. V lost 0 bases, J lost 5 bases, and 8 bases lay in between. Germline assignment: CDR1 LGHNA and CDR2 YSLEER. The CDR3 runs to 13 residues. CDR3 DNA: TGCGCCAGCAGCCAAGACCTCGCAGACGAGCAGTACTTC. Encoded protein: CASSQDLADEQYF.

This sequence joins TRBV5-8 and TRBJ2-2; 10 positions match TRBD1. The CDR3 runs to 15 residues. Germline-derived CDR1 and CDR2 are SGHTS and YDEGEE. The ends lost 4 bases at V and 4 bases at J; junction bases unmatched: 4. CDR3 in amino acids: CASSMGQGSTGELFF. The CDR3 region has the DNA TGTGCCAGCAGCATGGGACAGGGGAGCACCGGGGAGCTGTTTTTT.

The CDR3 sequence is CAISGAESFGYEQYF. The CDR3, as DNA: TGTGCCATCAGTGGGGCAGAGTCCTTCGGCTACGAGCAGTACTTC. The J gene is TRBJ2-7, the V gene TRBV10-3; D call uncertain. Trimming pared 4 bases from V and 3 bases from J, leaving 16 bases between. This CDR3 has 15 residues. Germline lookup yields CDR1 ENHRY and CDR2 SYGVKD.

V is TRBV6-5 and J is TRBJ1-5; the match to TRBD1 covers 8 bases. The J segment lost 3 bases and the V segment lost 6 bases, leaving 7 bases of the junction unmatched. The germline CDR1 and CDR2 sequences are MNHEY and SVGAGI. This CDR3 has 15 residues. In DNA form, the CDR3 reads TGTGCCAGCAGAGCGCGGACAGGGACCAATCAGCCCCAGCATTTT. Amino acid sequence: CASRARTGTNQPQHF.

The chain recombines TRBV28 with TRBJ1-5, with D perhaps TRBD1 (5 bases). The CDR3 consists of 14 residues. Germline CDR1 reads MDHEN; CDR2 reads SYDVKM. Trimming took 6 bases from V and 3 from J, leaving 12 bases between them. CDR3: CASSMGQVNQPQHF. For the CDR3, the DNA is TGTGCCAGCAGCATGGGGCAGGTCAATCAGCCCCAGCATTTT.

The chain joins TRBV15 to TRBJ2-7, with D possibly matching TRBD1 (6 bases). V was cut by 2 bases and J by 3 bases, with 17 bases left in between. CDR1 is LNHNV, CDR2 YYDKDF, per germline (reference sequence). The CDR3 spans 16 residues. The CDR3 nucleotides read TGTGCCACCAGCAGATCTCTAATCCAGGGGCTCTACGAGCAGTACTTC. It translates to CATSRSLIQGLYEQYF.

The V gene is TRBV7-6, the J gene TRBJ1-6, with D unclear. The CDR3 consists of 13 residues. Germline CDR1 reads SGHVS; CDR2 reads FNYEAQ. V was cut by 3 bases and J by 7 bases, with 7 bases left in between. The CDR3 DNA sequence: TGTGCCAGCAGCTTCGGTAAAAATTCACCCCTCCACTTT. Protein: CASSFGKNSPLHF.

The V and J genes are TRBV5-6 and TRBJ2-7; 11 bases are shared with TRBD2. Germline CDR1 is SGHDT and CDR2 is YYEEEE. Trimming took 5 bases from V and 0 from J; bases not matched to a gene: 4. CDR3 length equals 15 residues. The CDR3 protein is CASSDGTSGSYEQYF. CDR3 coding DNA: TGTGCCAGCAGTGACGGGACTAGCGGCTCCTACGAGCAGTACTTC.

The chain employs TRBV2 and TRBJ1-1, with D possibly TRBD1 on 5 matching bases. The CDR3 loop spans 13 amino acids. The V end was cut by 6 bases, the J end by 0 bases, with 8 bases between. The germline V gene encodes CDR1 SNHLY and CDR2 FYNNEI. The CDR3 DNA sequence: TGTGCCAGCAGCAGGGATTTGAACACTGAAGCTTTCTTT. This translates into CASSRDLNTEAFF.

V gene TRBV28 combines with J gene TRBJ1-1; D gene unclear. V was cut by 2 bases and J by 5 bases, with 12 bases left in between. CDR1 MDHEN and CDR2 SYDVKM come from the germline V gene. This CDR3 region has 14 residues. The CDR3 DNA is TGTGCCAGCAGTTTAGCGAGGTCCGGTACTGAAGCTTTCTTT. This gives the protein CASSLARSGTEAFF.

The chain uses TRBV6-4 and TRBJ2-1, with 11 bases identical to TRBD1. The V gene's germline CDR1 is MRHNA and CDR2 SNTAGT. The length of the CDR3 is 15 residues. Trimming removed 2 bases from V and 6 bases from J; junction bases left unmatched: 3. The CDR3 nucleotides are TGTGCCAGCAGTGACATGGACAGGGGGCTCAATGAGCAGTTCTTC. Its translation is CASSDMDRGLNEQFF.

This rearrangement joins TRBV19 to TRBJ1-6, with a tentative D call TRBD1 (6 bases). V dropped 2 bases and J dropped 6 bases, with 11 bases sitting between them. Germline CDR1 LNHDA, CDR2 SQIVND (reference sequence). This CDR3 spans 15 amino acids. Written as DNA, the CDR3 is TGTGCCAGTAGTATACAGACAGGTTTTAATTCACCCCTCCACTTT. Translation gives CASSIQTGFNSPLHF.

The chain joins TRBV19 to TRBJ2-7, with D tentatively TRBD1 (7 bases). V lost 11 bases, J lost 3 bases, and 17 bases lay in between. The germline CDR1 and CDR2 sequences are LNHDA and SQIVND (reference sequence). The length of the CDR3 is 13 residues. In DNA, the CDR3 is TGTGCCTCTGGGGGGACAGATTACTACGAGCAGTACTTC. As protein: CASGGTDYYEQYF.

The V call is TRBV7-7, the J call TRBJ1-2; TRBD1 agrees at 11 bases. The CDR3 runs to 17 residues. V trimming: 1 base; J trimming: 4 bases; junction bases outside the gene matches: 8. Germline CDR1 is SSHAT and CDR2 is FNYEAQ (reference sequence). CDR3 region: CASSLGDRGGALYGYTF. The CDR3 DNA is TGTGCCAGCAGCTTAGGGGACAGGGGGGGGGCGCTCTATGGCTACACCTTC.

This chain uses TRBV25-1 with TRBJ1-1, with TRBD1 identical over 9 bases. The CDR3 consists of 15 residues. CDR1 MGHDK and CDR2 SYGVNS come from the germline V gene. V was pared by 8 bases and J by 4 bases, with 11 bases of the junction left unmatched. In DNA, the CDR3 is TGTGCCAGCGGCCCAAGACGGACAGGGGTCACTGAAGCTTTCTTT. Translation gives CASGPRRTGVTEAFF.

The gene calls are TRBV30 and TRBJ2-7; D is possibly TRBD1 (6 bases). The ends were cut back, 4 bases at V and 7 bases at J, with 14 bases in the middle. This CDR3 comprises 12 residues. Germline CDR1 reads GTSNPN; CDR2 reads SVGIG (reference sequence). CDR3 amino acids: CAWTRGQFEQYF. DNA for the CDR3: TGTGCCTGGACCCGAGGACAGTTTGAGCAGTACTTC.

The V gene is TRBV6-4, the J gene TRBJ2-1, with TRBD2 matching 7 bases. In germline, CDR1 is MRHNA, CDR2 SNTAGT. Trimming removed 4 bases from V and 0 bases from J; junction bases left unmatched: 6. The CDR3 loop spans 16 amino acids. The chain's CDR3 is CASSALPSGSYNEQFF. The CDR3 region has the DNA TGTGCCAGCAGTGCCCTGCCTAGCGGCTCCTACAATGAGCAGTTCTTC.

The chain carries TRBV7-7 and TRBJ2-3, with 7 bases matching TRBD2. The germline V gene has CDR1 SSHAT and CDR2 FNYEAQ (reference sequence). The trim removed 4 bases at V and 1 base at J, leaving 11 bases unmatched. The CDR3 sequence is 17 residues long. The CDR3 region is CASSSHPLAGGTDTQYF. The CDR3 DNA is TGTGCCAGCAGCTCACATCCCCTCGCGGGGGGCACAGATACGCAGTATTTT.

V gene TRBV5-4 combines with J gene TRBJ1-1; 8 bases align to TRBD1. Germline trimming cut 4 bases from V and 4 bases from J; bases unmatched to any gene: 3. Germline CDR1 reads SGHNT; CDR2 reads YYREEE (reference sequence). The CDR3 sequence is 13 residues long. The CDR3 region has the DNA TGTGCCAGCAGCAACGACAGGGGCACTGAAGCTTTCTTT. Encoded protein: CASSNDRGTEAFF.

The rearrangement joins TRBV6-1 to TRBJ1-6; D remains unclear. Germline V lookup: CDR1 MNHNS, CDR2 SASEGT. Trimming removed 6 bases at V and 9 bases at J, with 12 bases between. The CDR3 runs to 13 residues. CDR3 in amino acids: CASRRDLGSPLHF. CDR3 DNA: TGTGCCAGCAGACGGGATTTGGGTTCACCCCTCCACTTT.

This rearrangement joins TRBV27 to TRBJ1-2; 9 bases are shared with TRBD1. V shed 3 bases, J shed 2 bases, and the junction held 7 bases outside the gene matches. This CDR3 region has 16 residues. Germline CDR1 reads MNHEY; CDR2 reads SMNVEV (reference sequence). In nucleotides, the CDR3 is TGTGCCAGCAGTTTTATTGGACAGGGGACGAACTATGGCTACACCTTC. This encodes CASSFIGQGTNYGYTF.

J is TRBJ2-5 and V is TRBV7-3; maybe TRBD1 (5 bases). Trimming cost V 5 bases and J 4 bases, with 11 bases left between them. From germline, CDR1 is SGHTA and CDR2 FQGTGA. This CDR3 has 13 amino acids. The CDR3: CASSTRGGETQYF. For the CDR3, the DNA is TGTGCCAGCAGCACAAGGGGTGGAGAGACCCAGTACTTC.

The CDR3 loop is CASSLSPGLAYGEQYF. The CDR3 coding sequence is TGTGCCAGCAGCTTATCCCCGGGACTAGCCTACGGGGAGCAGTACTTC. This chain joins TRBV7-6 and TRBJ2-7; TRBD2 agrees at 9 bases. Trimming cost V 2 bases and J 7 bases; bases outside gene matches: 12. In germline, CDR1 is SGHVS, CDR2 FNYEAQ. The CDR3 contains 16 residues.